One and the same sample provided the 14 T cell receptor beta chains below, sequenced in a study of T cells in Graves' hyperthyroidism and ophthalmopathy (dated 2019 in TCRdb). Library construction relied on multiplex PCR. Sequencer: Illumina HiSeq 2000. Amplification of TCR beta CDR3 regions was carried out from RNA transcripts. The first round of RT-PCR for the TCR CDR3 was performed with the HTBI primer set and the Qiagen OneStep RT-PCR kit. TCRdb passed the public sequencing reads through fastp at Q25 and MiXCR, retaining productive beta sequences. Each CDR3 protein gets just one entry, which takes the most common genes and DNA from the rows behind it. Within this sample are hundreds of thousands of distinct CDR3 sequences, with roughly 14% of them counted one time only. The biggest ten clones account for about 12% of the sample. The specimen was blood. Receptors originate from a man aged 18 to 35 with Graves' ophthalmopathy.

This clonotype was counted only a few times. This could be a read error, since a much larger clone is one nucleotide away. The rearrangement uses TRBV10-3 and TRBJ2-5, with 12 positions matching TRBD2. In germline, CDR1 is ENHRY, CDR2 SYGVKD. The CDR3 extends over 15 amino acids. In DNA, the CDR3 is TGTGCCATCAGTGACGGACTAGCGGGACAAGAGGCCCAGTACTTC. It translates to CAISDGLAGQEAQYF.

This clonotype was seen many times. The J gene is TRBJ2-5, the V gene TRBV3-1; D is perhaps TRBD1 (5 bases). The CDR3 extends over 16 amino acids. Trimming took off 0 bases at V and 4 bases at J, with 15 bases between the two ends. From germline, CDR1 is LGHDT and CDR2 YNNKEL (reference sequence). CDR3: CASSQDLGVSGETQYF. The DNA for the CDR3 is TGTGCCAGCAGCCAAGATTTAGGGGTCTCCGGAGAGACCCAGTACTTC.

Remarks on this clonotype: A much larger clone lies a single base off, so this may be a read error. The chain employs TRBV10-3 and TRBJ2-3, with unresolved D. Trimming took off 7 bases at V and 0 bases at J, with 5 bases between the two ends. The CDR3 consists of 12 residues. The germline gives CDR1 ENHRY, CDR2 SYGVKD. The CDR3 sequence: CAIKPSTDTQYF. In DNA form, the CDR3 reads TGTGCCATCAAGCCTAGCACAGATACGCAGTATTTT.

The DNA for the CDR3 is TGTGCCAGCAATGGACAGGAAGGCGAAAAACTGTTTTTT. Translation: CASNGQEGEKLFF. V usage is TRBV6-1 and J usage is TRBJ1-4, with 7 positions matching TRBD1. Trimming took 7 bases from V and 8 from J; bases not matched to a gene: 7. CDR1 is MNHNS, CDR2 SASEGT, per germline. The CDR3 is made up of 13 amino acids.

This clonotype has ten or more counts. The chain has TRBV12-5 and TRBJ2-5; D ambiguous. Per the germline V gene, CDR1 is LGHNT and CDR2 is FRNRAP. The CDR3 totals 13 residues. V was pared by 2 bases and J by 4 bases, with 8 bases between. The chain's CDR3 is CASGLRWGETQYF. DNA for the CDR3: TGTGCTAGTGGTTTGCGTTGGGGAGAGACCCAGTACTTC.

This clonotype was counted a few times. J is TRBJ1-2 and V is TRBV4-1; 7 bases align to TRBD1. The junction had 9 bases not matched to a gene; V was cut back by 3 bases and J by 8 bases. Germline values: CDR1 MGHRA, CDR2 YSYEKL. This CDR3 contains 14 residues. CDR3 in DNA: TGCGCCAGCAGCCAGATCACAGGGGTTGAAGGCTACACCTTC. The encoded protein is CASSQITGVEGYTF.

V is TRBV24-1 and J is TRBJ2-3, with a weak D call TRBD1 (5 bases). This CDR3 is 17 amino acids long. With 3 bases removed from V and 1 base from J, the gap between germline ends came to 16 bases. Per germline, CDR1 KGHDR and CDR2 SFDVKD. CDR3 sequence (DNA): TGTGCCACCAGTGATGCTCAGGGATATCATGGCACAGATACGCAGTATTTT. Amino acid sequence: CATSDAQGYHGTDTQYF.

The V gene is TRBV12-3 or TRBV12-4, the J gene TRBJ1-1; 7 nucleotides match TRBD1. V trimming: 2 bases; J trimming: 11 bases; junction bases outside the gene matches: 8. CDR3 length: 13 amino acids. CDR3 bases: TGTGCCAGCAGTTTAATGGGACAGAAGCAGGCTTTCTTT. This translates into CASSLMGQKQAFF.

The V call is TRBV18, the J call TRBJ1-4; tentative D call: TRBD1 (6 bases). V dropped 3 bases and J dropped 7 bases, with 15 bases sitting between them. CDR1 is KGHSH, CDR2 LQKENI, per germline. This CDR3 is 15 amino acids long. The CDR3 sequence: CASSPNRADGEKLFF. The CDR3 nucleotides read TGTGCCAGCTCACCGAACAGGGCAGACGGTGAAAAACTGTTTTTT.

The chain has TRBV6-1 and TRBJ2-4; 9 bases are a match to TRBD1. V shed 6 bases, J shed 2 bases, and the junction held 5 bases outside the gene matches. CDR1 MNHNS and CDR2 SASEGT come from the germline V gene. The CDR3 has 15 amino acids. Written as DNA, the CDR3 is TGTGCCAGCAGGCGGACAGGGGTGACCAAAAACATTCAGTACTTC. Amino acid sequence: CASRRTGVTKNIQYF.

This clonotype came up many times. The CDR3 DNA sequence: TGTGCCAGCAGCTACTCTAGCGGGGGGGCCGGATACAATGAGCAGTTCTTC. The encoded protein is CASSYSSGGAGYNEQFF. The chain carries TRBV7-2 and TRBJ2-1; the match to TRBD2 covers 12 bases. The CDR3 is made up of 17 amino acids. The germline CDR1 and CDR2 sequences are SGHTA and FQGNSA. V lost 4 bases and J lost 4; bases outside the gene matches: 8.

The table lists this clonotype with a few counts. DNA of the CDR3: TGCGCCAGCAGCTTGCGCCCGGGGGGGCCGAGGGAGACCCAGTACTTC. It yields the protein CASSLRPGGPRETQYF. This chain joins TRBV5-1 and TRBJ2-5; TRBD2 matches 8 bases. V gave up 1 base and J gave up 5 bases; unmatched junction bases: 10. Per germline, CDR1 SGHRS and CDR2 YFSETQ. The CDR3 loop spans 16 amino acids.

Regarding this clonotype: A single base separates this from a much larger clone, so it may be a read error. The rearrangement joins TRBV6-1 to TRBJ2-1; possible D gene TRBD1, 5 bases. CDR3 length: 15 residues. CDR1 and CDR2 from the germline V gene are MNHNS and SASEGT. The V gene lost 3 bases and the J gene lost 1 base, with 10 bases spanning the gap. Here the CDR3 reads CASSEPTDSYNEQFF. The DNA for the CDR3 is TGTGCCAGCAGTGAGCCGACAGATTCCTACAATGAGCAGTTCTTC.

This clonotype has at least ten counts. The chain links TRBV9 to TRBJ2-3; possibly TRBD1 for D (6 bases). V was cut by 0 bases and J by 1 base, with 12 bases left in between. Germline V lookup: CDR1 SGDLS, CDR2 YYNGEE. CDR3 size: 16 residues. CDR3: CASSVAYGGRTDTQYF. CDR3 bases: TGTGCCAGCAGCGTAGCCTATGGGGGCCGCACAGATACGCAGTATTTT.